These 9 T cell receptor beta chains originate from one sample sequenced in a study of T cell responses to AZD1222 COVID-19 vaccine. Assay: immunoSEQ multiplex PCR; the TCRdb copy retains only in-frame clones and omits some. The profile covers 65,000 to 70,000 clones, with 60% to 85% appearing a single time and 9% to 14% taken by the ten largest. Sample: peripheral blood, taken on day 0 of AZD1222 vaccination. Receptor source: an adult in good health.

The chain employs TRBV29-1 and TRBJ1-5, with unresolved D. Germline V gene sequence: CDR1 SQVTM, CDR2 ANQGSEA. Trimming removed 5 bases from V and 3 bases from J, with 11 bases in between. The CDR3 sequence is 13 residues long. This CDR3 reads CSVSGAFNQPQHF. The CDR3 bases are TGCAGCGTTTCCGGCGCTTTCAATCAGCCCCAGCATTTT.

The chain links TRBV10-2 to TRBJ1-5, with D possibly matching TRBD1 (6 bases). V lost 6 bases, J lost 3 bases, and 9 bases lay in between. CDR1 and CDR2 from the germline V gene are WSHSY and SAAADI. This CDR3 has 13 residues. CDR3 residues: CASRVGANQPQHF. In DNA form, the CDR3 reads TGCGCCAGCAGGGTGGGGGCCAATCAGCCCCAGCATTTT.

This chain's CDR3 is CASLSKTGLYGYTF. CDR3 coding DNA: TGTGCCAGCCTTAGTAAAACAGGGTTGTATGGCTACACCTTC. The rearrangement joins TRBV21-1 to TRBJ1-2; the D call TRBD1 from the table was never checked on the DNA. TRBV21-1 is a pseudogene. CDR3 size: 14 residues.

V and J are TRBV5-5 and TRBJ1-2; D uncertain. The length of the CDR3 is 12 residues. Trimming pared 4 bases from V and 5 bases from J, leaving 9 bases between. In germline, CDR1 is SGHKS, CDR2 YYEKEE (reference sequence). The CDR3 here is CASSADAYGYTF. The CDR3 DNA sequence: TGTGCCAGCAGCGCGGACGCTTATGGCTACACCTTC.

In this sample, this clone turned up once. This chain joins TRBV2 and TRBJ2-7; 8 positions agree with TRBD1. J gave up 1 base and V 4 bases, and 9 bases lay outside the gene matches. The CDR3 covers 16 residues. Per the germline V gene, CDR1 is SNHLY and CDR2 is FYNNEI. CDR3 loop: CASSVYRTGLSYEQYF. In DNA, the CDR3 is TGTGCCAGCAGTGTATACCGGACAGGGTTATCCTACGAGCAGTACTTC.

V usage is TRBV5-4 and J usage is TRBJ2-3, with TRBD2 matching 12 bases. The CDR3 length is 17 residues. The V and J ends lost 1 base and 2 bases, in that order; junction bases with no gene match: 5. Germline-derived CDR1 and CDR2 are SGHNT and YYREEE (reference sequence). CDR3 loop: CASSLTSGGPYTDTQYF. CDR3 in DNA: TGTGCCAGCAGCTTGACTAGCGGGGGGCCTTACACAGATACGCAGTATTTT.

This chain uses TRBV12-3 or TRBV12-4 with TRBJ2-5; D remains unclear. Trimming removed 2 bases from V and 1 base from J, with 5 bases in between. CDR3 length: 13 amino acids. The CDR3 DNA reads as TGTGCCAGCAGTTTAATCCCCCAAGAGACCCAGTACTTC. This translates into CASSLIPQETQYF.

J is TRBJ2-1 and V is TRBV11-2, with 9 bases lining up with TRBD1. The V gene's germline CDR1 is SGHAT and CDR2 FQNNGV. V gave up 0 bases and J gave up 3 bases; unmatched junction bases: 3. The CDR3 consists of 16 residues. The CDR3 spells CASSLEGGQGYNEQFF. In DNA, the CDR3 is TGTGCCAGCAGCTTAGAGGGGGGACAGGGCTACAATGAGCAGTTCTTC. The whole variable domain, filled in from reference TRBV11-2 and TRBJ2-1, reads EAGVAQSPRYKIIEKRQSVAFWCNPISGHATLYWYQQILGQGPKLLIQFQNNGVVDDSQLPKDRFSAERLKGVDSTLKIQPAKLEDSAVYLCASSLEGGQGYNEQFFGPGTRLTVL.

V gene TRBV7-9 combines with J gene TRBJ1-2, with TRBD1 as a possible D gene (6 bases). There are 13 residues in the CDR3. V shed 10 bases and J shed 6 bases, with 18 bases lying between them. Germline V gene data show CDR1 as SEHNR and CDR2 as FQNEAQ (reference sequence). The CDR3 nucleotides read TGTGCCACCCTTAGGGACACCGCACATGGCTACACCTTC. Translating it yields CATLRDTAHGYTF.